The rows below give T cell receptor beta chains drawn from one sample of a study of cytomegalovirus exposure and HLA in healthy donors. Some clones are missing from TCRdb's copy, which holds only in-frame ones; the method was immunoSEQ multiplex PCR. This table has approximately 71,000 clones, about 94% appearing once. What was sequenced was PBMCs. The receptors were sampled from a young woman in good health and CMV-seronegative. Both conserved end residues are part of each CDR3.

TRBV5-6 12 CASSPGTGELFF
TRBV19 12 CASSRTGAGYTF
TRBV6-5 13 CASRPRGDYEQYF
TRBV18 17 CASSPRPGQGSYNEQFF
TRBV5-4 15 CASSDGTSGIETQYF
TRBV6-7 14 CASSYGQRPTEAFF
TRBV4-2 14 CASSQDGSSSGYTF
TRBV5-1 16 CASSSQLAGGYNEQFF
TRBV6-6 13 CATRQGAGETQYF
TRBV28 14 CASSPSAGDYGYTF
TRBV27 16 CASSLRRTSGRNEQYF
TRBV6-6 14 CASSYLQDSYEQYF
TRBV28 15 CASRPVSEPYNEQFF
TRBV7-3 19 CASQGAADLGAANTGELFF
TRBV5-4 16 CASSLQGPATNEKLFF
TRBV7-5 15 CVRSLPWGPGNEQFF
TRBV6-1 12 CASSSGVYGYTF
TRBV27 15 CASGTGTSGSYEQFF
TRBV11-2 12 CASSPTGREQFF
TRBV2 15 CASSRTGELFATQYF
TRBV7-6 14 CASSLEAGYNEQFF
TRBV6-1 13 CASTGTATGELFF
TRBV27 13 CASKADSQETQYF
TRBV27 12 CASRGTNTEAFF
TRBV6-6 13 CASKRGSTDTQYF
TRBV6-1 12 CASSREGREQYF
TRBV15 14 CATSIDRANYGYTF
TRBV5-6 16 CASSLGGDNMNTEAFF
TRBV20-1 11 CSARVGWEQYF
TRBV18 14 CASSPGTAGNTIYF
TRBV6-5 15 CASSYSIRSNQPQHF
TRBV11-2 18 CASRRSPRTSGSRYEQYF
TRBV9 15 CASSVVQGTTGELFF
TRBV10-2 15 CASNGQGADNEKLFF
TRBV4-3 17 CASSQTSGGFSYNEQFF
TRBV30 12 CAWSESSDEQFF
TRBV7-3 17 CASSLYPSGQGAYGYTF
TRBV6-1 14 CAAVTSRAKGGYTF
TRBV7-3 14 CASSSRPGDTEAFF
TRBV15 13 CATSRFRGDEQFF
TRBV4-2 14 CASSVTGLDYGYTF
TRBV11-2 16 CASSLTPGGNPDTQYF
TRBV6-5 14 CASSSMTAYNEQFF
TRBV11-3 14 CASSPRGLSDTQYF
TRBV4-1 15 CASSSDPEMGDTQYF
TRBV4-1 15 CASSQVTSGVETQYF